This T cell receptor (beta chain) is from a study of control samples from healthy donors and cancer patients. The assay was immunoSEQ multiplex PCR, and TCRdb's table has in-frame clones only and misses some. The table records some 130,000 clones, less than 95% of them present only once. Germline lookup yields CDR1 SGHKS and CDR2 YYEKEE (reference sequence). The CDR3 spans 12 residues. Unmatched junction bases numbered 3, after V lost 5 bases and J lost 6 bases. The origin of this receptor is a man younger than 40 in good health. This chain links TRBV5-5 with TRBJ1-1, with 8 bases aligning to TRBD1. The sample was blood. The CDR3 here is CASRQGDAEAFF. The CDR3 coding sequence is TGTGCCAGCAGACAGGGGGATGCTGAAGCTTTCTTT.